This T cell receptor (beta chain) was observed in a study of T cells after yellow fever vaccination. In TCRdb, the 5' RACE reads were re-called with MiXCR into one record per CDR3 protein. The sample yields around 230,000 distinct CDR3 sequences, approximately 6.8% seen once. Only a few counts were recorded for this clonotype. CDR3 length: 13 residues. The V and J ends lost 6 bases and 2 bases respectively, with 12 bases between them. Germline CDR1 SQVTM, CDR2 ANQGSEA. The sequence derives from a man aged 25-40 years who received the YFV17D yellow fever vaccine. Source: CD4+ T cells sorted from PBMCs, taken on the day of the yellow fever booster vaccination. The chain combines TRBV29-1 with TRBJ2-3, with no clear D. CDR3 DNA: TGCAGCGTCCTCCGGACCTTCACAGATACGCAGTATTTT. It encodes CSVLRTFTDTQYF.